A selection of T cell receptor beta chains follows, all from one sample in a study of beta chain features in type 1 diabetes. The table came from immunoSEQ multiplex PCR; TCRdb's copy has only in-frame clones and leaves some out. The sample lists some 140,000 clones, 7% to 10% occurring once. The sample consisted of central memory CD4+ T cells from blood. These TCRs come from a man younger than 35 in good health. CDR3s include the opening cysteine and the closing phenylalanine or tryptophan. D genes are given only for firm matches. Clone size is shown for a subset of rows, as once, few, many or a class of expanded clone.

v_call,d_call,clone_size,j_call,cdr3_aa,cdr3_nt
TRBV30,TRBD1,.,TRBJ1-4,CAWTRGLGNEKLFF,TGTGCCTGGACCAGGGGGCTGGGTAATGAAAAACTGTTTTTT
TRBV9,.,.,TRBJ2-2,CASSASPGQGTGELFF,TGTGCCAGCAGCGCATCACCGGGACAAGGAACCGGGGAGCTGTTTTTT
TRBV7-2,TRBD1,.,TRBJ1-2,CASSFGTAYSGYTF,TGTGCCAGCAGCTTTGGGACAGCTTATAGTGGCTACACCTTC
TRBV7-2,TRBD1,.,TRBJ2-7,CASSPRTGRYEQYF,TGTGCCAGCAGCCCTAGGACAGGGCGGTACGAGCAGTACTTC
TRBV18,TRBD1,many,TRBJ1-5,CASSPGQSYNQPQHF,TGTGCCAGCTCACCGGGACAGTCGTACAATCAGCCCCAGCATTTT
TRBV7-6,.,many,TRBJ1-1,CASSLGPKAGAEAFF,TGTGCCAGCAGCTTAGGTCCCAAGGCGGGAGCTGAAGCTTTCTTT
TRBV29-1,.,medium-sized,TRBJ2-5,CSAGVETQYF,TGCAGCGCCGGTGTTGAGACCCAGTACTTC
TRBV29-1,.,few,TRBJ2-7,CSVGGQYEQYF,TGCAGCGTTGGTGGACAGTACGAGCAGTACTTC
TRBV4-2,TRBD1,few,TRBJ1-5,CASSQVSQGTGGGQPQHF,TGTGCCAGCAGCCAAGTCTCGCAGGGGACAGGGGGCGGTCAGCCCCAGCATTTT
TRBV28,TRBD2,few,TRBJ2-1,CASSFSRRGGQEQFF,TGTGCCAGCAGTTTTTCCAGGCGGGGGGGCCAAGAGCAGTTCTTC
TRBV11-2,.,.,TRBJ2-2,CASRPGPLGGELFF,TGTGCCAGCAGACCGGGTCCCTTAGGCGGGGAGCTGTTTTTT